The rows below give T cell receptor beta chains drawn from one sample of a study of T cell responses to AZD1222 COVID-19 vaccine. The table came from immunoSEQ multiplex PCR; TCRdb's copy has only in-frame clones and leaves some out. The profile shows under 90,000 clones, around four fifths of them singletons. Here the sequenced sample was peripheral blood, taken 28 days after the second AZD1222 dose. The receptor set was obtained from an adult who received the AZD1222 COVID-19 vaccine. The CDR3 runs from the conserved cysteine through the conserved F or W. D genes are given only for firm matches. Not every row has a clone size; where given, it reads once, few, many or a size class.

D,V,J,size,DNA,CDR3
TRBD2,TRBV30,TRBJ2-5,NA,TGTGCCTGGAGATCGCGGGAGGGGGGGGAGACCCAGTACTTC,CAWRSREGGETQYF
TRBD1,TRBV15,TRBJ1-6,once,TGTGCCACCAGCAGAGTCCGGGACAGAGATTCACCCCTCCACTTT,CATSRVRDRDSPLHF
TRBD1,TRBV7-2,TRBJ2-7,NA,TGTGCCAGCAGATCGGGACAGAGCTCCTACGAGCAGTACTTC,CASRSGQSSYEQYF
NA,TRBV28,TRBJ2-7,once,TGTGCCAGCAGAACAGGGGGAGGGTTCTCCTACGAGCAGTACTTC,CASRTGGGFSYEQYF
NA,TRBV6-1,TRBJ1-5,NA,TGTGCCAGCAGTGAAGGGCGTTGGGGAAATCAGCCCCAGCATTTT,CASSEGRWGNQPQHF
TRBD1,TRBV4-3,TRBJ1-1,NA,TGCGCCAGCAGCCAAAACACAGGGGTCTCCACTGAAGCTTTCTTT,CASSQNTGVSTEAFF
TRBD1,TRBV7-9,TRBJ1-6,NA,TGTGCCAGCAGCTTAAGCAGGGGGCGGAATTCACCCCTCCACTTT,CASSLSRGRNSPLHF
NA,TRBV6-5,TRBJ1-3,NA,TGTGCCAGCAATGTAACCCCTGGAAACACCATATATTTT,CASNVTPGNTIYF
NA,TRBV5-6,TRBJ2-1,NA,TGTGCCAGCAGCTTGGGTACTCGGGGTTCGAATGAGCAGTTCTTC,CASSLGTRGSNEQFF
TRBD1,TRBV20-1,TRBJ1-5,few,TGCAGTGCTAGTTCGCCAGGGGGTCATCAGCCCCAGCATTTT,CSASSPGGHQPQHF
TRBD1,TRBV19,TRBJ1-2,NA,TGTGCCAGTAGTATGCGAGGACAGGGGAACGGCTACACCTTC,CASSMRGQGNGYTF
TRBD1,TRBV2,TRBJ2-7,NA,TGTGCCAGCAGTCCCGTGACAGGGCACTCCTACGAGCAGTACTTC,CASSPVTGHSYEQYF
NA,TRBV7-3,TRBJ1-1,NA,TGTGCCAGCAGCTTAACACGGGACACTGAAGCTTTCTTT,CASSLTRDTEAFF
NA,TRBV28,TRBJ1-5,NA,TGTGCCAGCAATCCCTCCAAGGAGGGTAGCAATCAGCCCCAGCATTTT,CASNPSKEGSNQPQHF
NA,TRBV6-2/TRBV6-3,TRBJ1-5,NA,TGTGCCAGCAGTTATAAGAGTAGTCAGCCCCAGCATTTT,CASSYKSSQPQHF
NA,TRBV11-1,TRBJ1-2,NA,TGTGCCAGCAGCTCCCATTTCGGTGATGGCTACACCTTC,CASSSHFGDGYTF
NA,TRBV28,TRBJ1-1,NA,TGTGCCAGCAGTTTAGGGGGGTTGAGGACTGAAGCTTTCTTT,CASSLGGLRTEAFF
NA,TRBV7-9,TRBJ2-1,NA,TGTGCCAGCAGCTTAAGCGCAGGGTCCTACAATGAGCAGTTCTTC,CASSLSAGSYNEQFF
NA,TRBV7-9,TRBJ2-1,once,TGTGCCAGCAGCATAGTTTTCGATGAGCAGTTCTTC,CASSIVFDEQFF
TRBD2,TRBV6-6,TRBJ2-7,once,TGTGCCAGCAGTTACCGGCGGGAGATGAGCTACGAGCAGTACTTC,CASSYRREMSYEQYF
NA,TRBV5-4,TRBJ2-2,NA,TGTGCCAGCAGCTTGGATCCGGGGGTGAACACCGGGGAGCTGTTTTTT,CASSLDPGVNTGELFF
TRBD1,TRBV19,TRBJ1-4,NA,TGTGCCAGTACCGGATTTCGGGACAGGGGCCGGGAAAAACTGTTTTTT,CASTGFRDRGREKLFF
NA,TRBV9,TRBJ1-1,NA,TGTGCCAGCAGCGCACAAACGTGGGGGGGAACAGGGCGGGACACTGAAGCTTTCTTT,CASSAQTWGGTGRDTEAFF
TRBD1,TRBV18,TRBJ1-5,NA,TGTGCCAGCTCACCTGGGACAGGTATTAATCAGCCCCAGCATTTT,CASSPGTGINQPQHF
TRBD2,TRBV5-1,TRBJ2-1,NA,TGCGCCAGCAGCTTGCTAGCGGGGGCTAACAATGAGCAGTTCTTC,CASSLLAGANNEQFF
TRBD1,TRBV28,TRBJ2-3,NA,TGTGCCAGTCTAGAGGGGACAGGGGGGGATACGCAGTATTTT,CASLEGTGGDTQYF
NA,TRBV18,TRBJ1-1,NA,TGTGCCAGCTCGCATGGGACAACCACTGAAGCTTTCTTT,CASSHGTTTEAFF
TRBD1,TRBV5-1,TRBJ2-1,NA,TGCGCCAGCAGCTTGGTAACAGGGGGCTCCTACAATGAGCAGTTCTTC,CASSLVTGGSYNEQFF
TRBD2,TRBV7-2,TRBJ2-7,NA,TGTGCCAGCAGCTTAGGCGGGAGGGGCACCTACGAGCAGTACTTC,CASSLGGRGTYEQYF
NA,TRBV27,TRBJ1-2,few,TGTGCCAGCAGTTGGGACGCGAGAAATACGGTGTACACCTTC,CASSWDARNTVYTF
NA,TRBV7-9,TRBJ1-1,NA,TGTGCCAGCAGAGTCGACAACATGAACACTGAAGCTTTCTTT,CASRVDNMNTEAFF